This T cell receptor beta chain was identified during a study of CD8 T cells in ankylosing spondylitis. Whole-study results and caveats: Reports of some motif variants in reactive arthritis synovial fluid and blood predate this one. Made up of eight highly homologous variants, a TCR beta motif appeared characteristic of ankylosing spondylitis blood.

TCRdb re-analysed the 5' RACE reads in MiXCR, keeping a single row per CDR3 protein. Found here are under 150,000 distinct CDR3 sequences, approximately 17% of them singletons; the top ten hold roughly a third. This clonotype was counted between two and nine times. Its specificity is not known. CDR3 size: 18 residues. V dropped 3 bases and J dropped 5 bases, with 23 bases sitting between them. Germline assignment: CDR1 MNHNS and CDR2 SASEGT. The J gene is TRBJ2-1, the V gene TRBV6-1, with D perhaps TRBD2 (6 bases). This sequence was found in a male donor with ankylosing spondylitis. The sequenced sample was blood, either unsorted or a sorted T cell fraction (not recorded which). The CDR3 loop reads CASSEAGTLTLLNNEQFF. For the CDR3, the DNA is TGTGCCAGCAGTGAGGCCGGGACTCTCACCTTACTTAACAATGAGCAGTTCTTC.